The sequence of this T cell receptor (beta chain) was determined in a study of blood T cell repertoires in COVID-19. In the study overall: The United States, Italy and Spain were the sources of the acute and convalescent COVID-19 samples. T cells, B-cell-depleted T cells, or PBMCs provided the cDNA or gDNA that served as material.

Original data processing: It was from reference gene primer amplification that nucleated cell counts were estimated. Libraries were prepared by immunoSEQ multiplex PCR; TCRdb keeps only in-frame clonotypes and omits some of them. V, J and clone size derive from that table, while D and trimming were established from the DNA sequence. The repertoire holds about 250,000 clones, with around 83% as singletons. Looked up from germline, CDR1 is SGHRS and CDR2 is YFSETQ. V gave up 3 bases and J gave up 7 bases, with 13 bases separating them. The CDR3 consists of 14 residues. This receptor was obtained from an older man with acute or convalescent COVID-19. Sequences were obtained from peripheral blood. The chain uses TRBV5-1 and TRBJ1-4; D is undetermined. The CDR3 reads CASSSGRLGEKLFF. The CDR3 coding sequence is TGCGCCAGCAGCTCGGGTAGATTGGGTGAAAAACTGTTTTTT.